This T cell receptor beta chain was obtained from a study of blood T cell repertoires in COVID-19. Germline V gene data show CDR1 as MDHEN and CDR2 as SYDVKM. The CDR3 length is 14 residues. V was clipped by 6 bases and J by 3 bases; unmatched bases: 4. The protocol was immunoSEQ multiplex PCR, while the TCRdb copy is restricted to in-frame clones and leaves out a portion. The sample includes 250,000 to 350,000 clones, 70% to 90% of them seen just once. This receptor was obtained from a woman in her late teens or twenties who had recovered from COVID-19. Sequenced material: PBMCs or T cells enriched from blood (not recorded which). The J gene is TRBJ2-7, the V gene TRBV28; TRBD2 agrees at 11 bases. The CDR3 DNA follows: TGTGCCAGCAGAGGTGGGACTAGCGGCTACGAGCAGTACTTC. This codes for CASRGGTSGYEQYF.